This TCR beta chain was documented in a study of blood T cell repertoires in COVID-19. This clone was detected only once. This CDR3 is 15 amino acids long. Germline-derived CDR1 and CDR2 are MNHEY and SVGAGI. V lost 0 bases to trimming and J lost 7 bases, with 10 bases between them. Produced via immunoSEQ multiplex PCR; TCRdb's table is partial and in-frame only. The sample includes some 320,000 clones, over 75% of them seen just once. The sample comprised PBMCs or T cells enriched from blood (not recorded which). This rearrangement joins TRBV6-5 to TRBJ1-6, with no clear D. The sequence was collected from a woman aged 25-40 years who had recovered from COVID-19. For the CDR3, the DNA is TGTGCCAGCAGTTACTCGCGGGGAGGGAATTCACCCCTCCACTTT. This sequence encodes CASSYSRGGNSPLHF.